This passage covers 23 T cell receptor beta chains from one sample sequenced in a study of CXCR3-negative and CXCR3-positive naive CD8 T cells. Findings and limits, study-wide: Higher TRB CDR3 hydrophobicity marked CXCR3-positive naive cells relative to CXCR3-negative naive cells.

5' RACE that incorporated UMI labels was used to prepare the TRB cDNA libraries. Reprocessing the 5' RACE reads, TCRdb reports a single entry for every CDR3 protein and omits DNA. Its table records under 150,000 distinct CDR3 sequences. These receptors lack a known antigen. Source material: naive CXCR3+ CD8+ T cells from blood. Noted subset: CD45RO-CCR7+CD27+CD95- naive CD8+ T cells expressing CXCR3 (TNR3+). These receptors were collected from a human donor in good health. Some clones in this sample may be carry-over from other donors' samples.

The chain recombines TRBV12-3 or TRBV12-4 with TRBJ1-2; TCRdb picks TRBD1, but there is no DNA to check that call. CDR3 length equals 14 residues. The CDR3 sequence: CASRTGGLAYGYTF.

The chain recombines TRBV2 with TRBJ2-1; TCRdb picks TRBD2, but there is no DNA to check that call. The germline V gene encodes CDR1 SNHLY and CDR2 FYNNEI. This CDR3 contains 20 residues. The CDR3 loop is CASSPAGGEASGRGGNEQFF. The full variable domain, completed using reference TRBV2 and TRBJ2-1, is EPEVTQTPSHQVTQMGQEVILRCVPISNHLYFYWYRQILGQKVEFLVSFYNNEISEKSEIFDDQFSVERPDGSNFTLKIRSTKLEDSAMYFCASSPAGGEASGRGGNEQFFGPGTRLTVL.

CDR3 in amino acids: CATSQTDNEQFF. The V gene is TRBV15, the J gene TRBJ2-1. The CDR3 covers 12 residues. Germline V gene data show CDR1 as LNHNV and CDR2 as YYDKDF (reference sequence).

The genes are TRBV4-1 and TRBJ2-1. The length of the CDR3 is 15 residues. Per the germline V gene, CDR1 is MGHRA and CDR2 is YSYEKL. CDR3 protein: CASSQVHYGGDEQFF.

V is TRBV19 and J is TRBJ2-7; absent DNA, TCRdb's TRBD2 call cannot be checked. There are 14 residues in the CDR3. CDR1 and CDR2 from the germline V gene are LNHDA and SQIVND (reference sequence). The CDR3: CASSIPEGPNEQYF.

The J gene is TRBJ2-3, the V gene TRBV14; TCRdb's D call of TRBD1 is untestable without DNA. The CDR3 is 18 amino acids. Germline V lookup: CDR1 SGHDN, CDR2 FVKESK. CDR3 protein: CASSQDLVRVQHTDTQYF.

This chain links TRBV29-1 with TRBJ1-5. The germline CDR1 and CDR2 sequences are SQVTM and ANQGSEA. The CDR3 loop spans 12 amino acids. The CDR3 sequence is CSVSTGPAAQHF.

The V and J genes are TRBV15 and TRBJ2-5; TCRdb calls TRBD2, which cannot be checked without DNA. Germline CDR1 LNHNV, CDR2 YYDKDF (reference sequence). The CDR3 extends over 15 amino acids. The CDR3 is CATSRDWRGSGTQYF.

The CDR3: CASSLGTSGNYEQYF. The chain has TRBV7-9 and TRBJ2-7; TCRdb indicates TRBD2, and absent DNA this call remains unverified. The germline gives CDR1 SEHNR, CDR2 FQNEAQ (reference sequence). This CDR3 region has 15 residues.

This chain links TRBV4-2 with TRBJ2-3. Germline V gene data show CDR1 as LGHNA and CDR2 as YNFKEQ. This CDR3 spans 12 amino acids. The CDR3 region is CASSQVGDTQYF.

V usage is TRBV6-5 and J usage is TRBJ1-5; TCRdb outputs TRBD1, but without DNA this stays unchecked. Germline lookup yields CDR1 MNHEY and CDR2 SVGAGI. There are 14 residues in the CDR3. CDR3 loop: CASRPGGGNQPQHF.

The rearrangement links TRBV7-2 to TRBJ2-1; without DNA, the TCRdb call of TRBD1 cannot be checked. The CDR3 contains 16 residues. Germline CDR1 and CDR2: SGHTA and FQGNSA. The CDR3 sequence is CASSLTGTGLNNEQFF.

This chain links TRBV15 with TRBJ2-1; checking the TCRdb D call of TRBD1 is not possible without DNA. Germline-derived CDR1 and CDR2 are LNHNV and YYDKDF (reference sequence). There are 16 residues in the CDR3. The CDR3 sequence: CATSRIRTGTGAEQFF.

The chain joins TRBV5-1 to TRBJ1-1; TCRdb's D call of TRBD1 is untestable without DNA. This CDR3 has 15 residues. CDR1 and CDR2 from the germline V gene are SGHRS and YFSETQ. This CDR3 reads CASSLADGPGPEAFF.

V is TRBV7-9 and J is TRBJ1-2; TCRdb gives TRBD1 as the D gene, but with no DNA this cannot be confirmed. This CDR3 has 14 amino acids. Germline V CDR1 and CDR2: SEHNR, FQNEAQ (reference sequence). This CDR3 is CASSEGQGTYGYTF.

This chain connects TRBV29-1 to TRBJ2-7; the D call of TRBD1 rests on TCRdb alone, since no DNA is present to check it. Germline V gene sequence: CDR1 SQVTM, CDR2 ANQGSEA. The CDR3 loop spans 13 amino acids. This CDR3 reads CSVERAQGDEQYF.

The V call is TRBV11-2, the J call TRBJ1-1. The germline CDR1 and CDR2 sequences are SGHAT and FQNNGV. The CDR3 has 11 amino acids. The chain's CDR3 is CASSLDEKAFF.

The chain couples TRBV7-9 to TRBJ1-2. Germline CDR1 and CDR2: SEHNR and FQNEAQ (reference sequence). CDR3 length equals 13 residues. CDR3: CASSLVAVYGYTF.

The chain recombines TRBV14 with TRBJ2-1; TCRdb's assignment of TRBD1 cannot be checked, as there is no DNA. The CDR3 covers 15 residues. The germline CDR1 and CDR2 sequences are SGHDN and FVKESK. The CDR3 is CASSTRGQGWNEQFF.

The chain combines TRBV6-6 with TRBJ2-7. The germline V gene encodes CDR1 MNHNY and CDR2 SVGAGI (reference sequence). The CDR3 consists of 14 residues. The CDR3 loop is CASSTSGNPYEQYF.

The chain joins TRBV14 to TRBJ2-1; TCRdb picks TRBD2, but there is no DNA to check that call. The V gene's germline CDR1 is SGHDN and CDR2 FVKESK. CDR3 length equals 16 residues. The CDR3 sequence is CASSLLAGGLYNEQFF.

This chain connects TRBV6-4 to TRBJ2-6; the D call of TRBD1 rests on TCRdb alone, since no DNA is present to check it. CDR1 and CDR2 (germline): MRHNA, SNTAGT. CDR3 length: 14 amino acids. CDR3 sequence: CASAQGYGANVLTF.

The chain joins TRBV4-3 to TRBJ1-1. Germline lookup yields CDR1 LGHNA and CDR2 YSLEER. This CDR3 has 14 amino acids. The CDR3 is CASSPYSGSVEAFF.